Presented here are 14 T cell receptor beta chains from one specimen sequenced in a study of regulatory T cells in long-lasting Graves disease. Libraries of TCR beta came from iRepertoire HTBI primers plus Arm-PCR of CDR3 regions. TCRdb analysed the multiplex PCR reads with MiXCR anew, one entry per CDR3 protein. The data contain 510,000 or so distinct CDR3 sequences, approximately 12% of them seen just once; the ten biggest clones take up approximately 9.6%. Time point in this sample: newly diagnosed GD, antithyroid drugs for less than 3 months. PBMC RNA was the source of the TCR library. These data are also associated with another study on T cells in Graves' hyperthyroidism and ophthalmopathy.

Sample: peripheral blood mononuclear cells (PBMCs), taken at new diagnosis, from a patient treated with antithyroid drugs. The receptors shown here come from a woman in her twenties or thirties with Graves disease.

In regard to this clonotype: A much larger clone differs from this one at a single base, so this may be a read error. V usage is TRBV30 and J usage is TRBJ2-4; TRBD2 aligns across 8 bases. The germline gives CDR1 GTSNPN, CDR2 SVGIG (reference sequence). CDR3 length equals 11 residues. CDR3 coding DNA: TGTGCCTGGAGCGAAGCGGGAGTCAAGTTCTTC. Translation: CAWSEAGVKFF.

This clonotype has a count of ten or more. This sequence joins TRBV28 and TRBJ1-1, with D hard to call. Deletions cut 2 bases from V and 1 base from J, with 8 bases between. CDR1 and CDR2 (germline): MDHEN, SYDVKM. The CDR3 has 14 amino acids. The CDR3: CASSLAPRNTEAFF. Written as DNA, the CDR3 is TGTGCCAGCAGTTTAGCTCCCCGGAACACTGAAGCTTTCTTT.

This clonotype turned up a few times. The gene calls are TRBV4-3 and TRBJ1-1; a weak D match, TRBD1 (5 bases). Germline V lookup: CDR1 LGHNA, CDR2 YSLEER. This CDR3 is built from 14 residues. V shed 4 bases and J shed 0 bases, with 9 bases lying between them. In nucleotides, the CDR3 is TGCGCCAGCAGCCCGACAGCTCTGAACACTGAAGCTTTCTTT. Translating it yields CASSPTALNTEAFF.

This clonotype has at least ten counts. The CDR3 loop reads CASSYLRDSRAPYNEQFF. For the CDR3, the DNA is TGTGCCAGCAGTTACTTGCGGGACAGCAGAGCTCCCTACAATGAGCAGTTCTTC. The chain uses TRBV6-2 or TRBV6-3 and TRBJ2-1, with a tentative D call TRBD1 (7 bases). The germline V gene encodes CDR1 MNHEY and CDR2 SVGEGT. V was cut by 1 base and J by 2 bases, with 18 bases left in between. CDR3 size: 18 residues.

This clonotype was counted at least ten times. This rearrangement joins TRBV6-9 to TRBJ2-5; 9 bases fit TRBD2. The trim removed 3 bases at V and 5 bases at J, leaving 10 bases unmatched. The CDR3 spans 16 residues. The germline CDR1 and CDR2 sequences are MNHGY and SVAAGI. The DNA for the CDR3 is TGTGCCAGCAGTTACTCAAAAGCGGGAGGTGGTGAGACCCAGTACTTC. Translated, it gives CASSYSKAGGGETQYF.

The V call is TRBV7-3, the J call TRBJ2-2, with D possibly TRBD2 on 6 matching bases. The V gene's germline CDR1 is SGHTA and CDR2 FQGTGA. Trimming cost V 4 bases and J 2 bases, with 14 bases left between them. The CDR3 extends over 16 amino acids. CDR3 loop: CASSSIPGLNTGELFF. In nucleotides, the CDR3 is TGTGCCAGCAGCTCGATACCGGGACTTAACACCGGGGAGCTGTTTTTT.

As for this clonotype: This CDR3 fails to terminate in the conserved phenylalanine or tryptophan, so it likely reflects a read error. The genes are TRBV7-9 and TRBJ2-1, with TRBD2 as a possible D gene (6 bases). V was clipped by 4 bases and J by 3 bases, with 13 bases between them. CDR3 size: 15 residues. Germline loops: CDR1 SEHNR, CDR2 FQNEAQ (reference sequence). CDR3 nucleotide sequence: TGTGCCAGCAGCTCGATTCGCGGGGACTACAATGAGCAGTTCCTC. This encodes CASSSIRGDYNEQFL.

The sample holds a few counts of this clonotype. The rearrangement links TRBV15 to TRBJ2-7; tentatively, D is TRBD1 (5 bases). Trimming took off 3 bases at V and 0 bases at J, with 24 bases between the two ends. The CDR3 spans 19 residues. Germline CDR1 LNHNV, CDR2 YYDKDF (reference sequence). The CDR3 reads CATSSPPLITGSSSYEQYF. In DNA, the CDR3 is TGTGCCACCAGCAGTCCCCCTCTGATCACAGGCTCCAGCTCCTACGAGCAGTACTTC.

Worth noting for this clonotype: With a much larger clone just one base away, this may be a read error. The chain employs TRBV20-1 and TRBJ2-5; tentative D call: TRBD2 (6 bases). CDR3 length: 16 residues. Germline V gene sequence: CDR1 DFQATT, CDR2 SNEGSKA (reference sequence). For the CDR3, the DNA is TGCAGTGCTAGAGATATGAGGAGGGGTTCAGAAGAGACCCGGTACTTC. Translated: CSARDMRRGSEETRYF.

This clonotype was counted many times. The J gene is TRBJ1-1, the V gene TRBV20-1; possible D gene TRBD1, 5 bases. The CDR3 length is 13 residues. CDR1 is DFQATT and CDR2 is SNEGSKA in the germline V gene (reference sequence). Trimming took 5 bases from V and 5 from J, leaving 15 bases between them. The CDR3 DNA is TGCAGTGCTCACCAGGGAGGGATGACTGAAGCTTTCTTT. Translating gives CSAHQGGMTEAFF.

The table lists this clonotype with many counts. The chain has TRBV20-1 and TRBJ2-3; 8 bases map to TRBD2. The CDR3 contains 13 residues. Germline V gene data show CDR1 as DFQATT and CDR2 as SNEGSKA (reference sequence). Unmatched junction bases numbered 7, after V lost 8 bases and J lost 3 bases. The CDR3 coding sequence is TGCAGTTCACGCGCGGGAGGAACAGATACGCAGTATTTT. This codes for CSSRAGGTDTQYF.

Ten or more counts support this clonotype. The genes are TRBV28 and TRBJ2-1; 10 bases align to TRBD2. Losses at the gene ends were 6 bases for V and 7 bases for J; bases not matched to a gene: 9. The germline gives CDR1 MDHEN, CDR2 SYDVKM. CDR3 length: 15 amino acids. CDR3 DNA: TGTGCCAGCAGCTCCCGGGGACTAGCGAGAAATGAGCAGTTCTTC. Protein sequence: CASSSRGLARNEQFF. Based on the CDR3 plus reference TRBV28 and TRBJ2-1, the full variable domain is DVKVTQSSRYLVKRTGEKVFLECVQDMDHENMFWYRQDPGLGLRLIYFSYDVKMKEKGDIPEGYSVSREKKERFSLILESASTNQTSMYLCASSSRGLARNEQFFGPGTRLTVL.

The table lists this clonotype with many counts. The CDR3 reads CASSFTGTGNNEQFF. CDR3 sequence (DNA): TGTGCCAGCAGCTTTACGGGGACAGGAAACAATGAGCAGTTCTTC. The rearrangement uses TRBV11-2 and TRBJ2-1; 8 nucleotides line up with TRBD1. With V trimmed by 3 bases and J by 5 bases, 6 bases remained unmatched. The length of the CDR3 is 15 residues. CDR1 SGHAT and CDR2 FQNNGV come from the germline V gene.

The chain couples TRBV11-3 to TRBJ2-3, with 9 bases identical to TRBD1. The CDR3 runs 15 residues. Germline V lookup: CDR1 SGHNT, CDR2 YENEEA. V dropped 5 bases and J dropped 5; count of bases not matched to a gene: 8. The CDR3, as DNA: TGTGCCAGCAGCCGCTTCGGGACAGGGAGAGATACGCAGTATTTT. This translates into CASSRFGTGRDTQYF. Full variable domain (remainder filled in from reference TRBV11-3 and TRBJ2-3): EAGVVQSPRYKIIEKKQPVAFWCNPISGHNTLYWYLQNLGQGPELLIRYENEEAVDDSQLPKDRFSAERLKGVDSTLKIQPAELGDSAVYLCASSRFGTGRDTQYFGPGTRLTVL.